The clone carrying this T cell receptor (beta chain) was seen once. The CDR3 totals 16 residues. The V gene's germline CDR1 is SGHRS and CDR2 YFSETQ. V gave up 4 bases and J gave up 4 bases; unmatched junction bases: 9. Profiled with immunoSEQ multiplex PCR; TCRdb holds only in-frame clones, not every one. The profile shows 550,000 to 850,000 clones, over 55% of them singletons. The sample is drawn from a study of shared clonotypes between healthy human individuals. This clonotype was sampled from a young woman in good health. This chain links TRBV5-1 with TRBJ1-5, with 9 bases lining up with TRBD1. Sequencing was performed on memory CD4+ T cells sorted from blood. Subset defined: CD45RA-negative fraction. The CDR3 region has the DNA TGCGCCAGCAGCAAGGGTGACAGGGGGAGTAATCAGCCCCAGCATTTT. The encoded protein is CASSKGDRGSNQPQHF. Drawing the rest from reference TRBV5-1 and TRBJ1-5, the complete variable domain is KAGVTQTPRYLIKTRGQQVTLSCSPISGHRSVSWYQQTPGQGLQFLFEYFSETQRNKGNFPGRFSGRQFSNSRSEMNVSTLELGDSALYLCASSKGDRGSNQPQHFGDGTRLSIL.